This T cell receptor beta chain was sequenced in a study of blood T cell repertoires in COVID-19. Across the study: In each case, the material was cDNA or gDNA derived from T cells, B-cell-depleted T cells, or PBMCs.

In the authors' methods: It was from reference gene primer amplification that nucleated cell counts were estimated. Profiled with immunoSEQ multiplex PCR; TCRdb holds only in-frame clones, not every one. The V and J calls and clone size were taken over from that table, and D and trimming were inferred from the DNA. The sample holds fewer than 85,000 clones, 88% seen once. This CDR3 spans 16 amino acids. The germline gives CDR1 SGDLS, CDR2 YYNGEE. V trimming: 0 bases; J trimming: 3 bases; junction bases outside the gene matches: 4. This receptor was obtained from a human donor in a cohort sampled during active COVID-19. Sequencing was done on a sample of peripheral blood. The chain combines TRBV9 with TRBJ2-2, with 8 positions matching TRBD1. The CDR3 spells CASSVADRDHTGELFF. CDR3 DNA: TGTGCCAGCAGCGTAGCGGACAGGGACCACACCGGGGAGCTGTTTTTT.